Shown below are 3 T cell receptor beta chains from a single sample sequenced in a study of a mutant IDH1 vaccine in newly diagnosed glioma. Specified time point: week 5, during vaccination. Vaccinated patients received 300 ug of mutant IDH1 20-mer peptide per dose, with topical imiquimod. These receptors' antigens are unknown. Assay: immunoSEQ multiplex PCR; the TCRdb copy retains only in-frame clones and omits some. In the table there are fewer than 40,000 clones, roughly 56% of which are singletons. The sequencing here drew on PBMCs, taken from a glioma patient whose treatment included an IDH1 peptide vaccine. Receptors were obtained from a young woman with glioma.

This clone was detected only once. V usage is TRBV6-1 and J usage is TRBJ2-1; D is unresolved. CDR1 and CDR2 (germline): MNHNS, SASEGT. The CDR3 runs 15 residues. Trimming removed 5 bases from V and 4 bases from J, with 15 bases in between. The CDR3 spells CASSTLDGAYNEQFF. The CDR3 nucleotides are TGTGCCAGCAGTACCTTGGACGGAGCGTACAATGAGCAGTTCTTC.

The V gene is TRBV5-1, the J gene TRBJ1-5; 9 nucleotides align to TRBD1. CDR3 length: 15 residues. Germline-derived CDR1 and CDR2 are SGHRS and YFSETQ. V shed 0 bases, J shed 5 bases, and the junction held 3 bases outside the gene matches. This CDR3 reads CASSLGTGEYQPQHF. CDR3 DNA: TGCGCCAGCAGCTTGGGGACAGGGGAGTATCAGCCCCAGCATTTT.

This clone was found once. The rearrangement joins TRBV11-3 to TRBJ2-1, with 8 bases lining up with TRBD2. J gave up 10 bases and V 5 bases, and 10 bases lay outside the gene matches. The CDR3 is 14 amino acids. Per germline, CDR1 SGHNT and CDR2 YENEEA. The CDR3 here is CASSLRTSMGEQFF. CDR3 in DNA: TGTGCCAGCAGCCTCAGGACTAGCATGGGCGAGCAGTTCTTC.